Following are 18 T cell receptor beta chains from one sample sequenced in a study of T cells in Graves' hyperthyroidism and ophthalmopathy. Regions amplified from RNA transcripts were the TCR beta CDR3 regions. TCR CDR3 underwent first-round RT-PCR with the HTBI primer set. TCRdb called the multiplex PCR reads again in MiXCR, with one record for every CDR3 protein. Altogether hundreds of thousands of distinct CDR3 sequences are present, roughly 20% being singletons, with the ten largest covering about 34%. The sample was blood. Receptors were obtained from a man aged 30 to 45 with Graves' ophthalmopathy.

This clonotype has a handful of counts. One end of the junction is discordant with germline, which a read error may explain. The V call is TRBV5-1, the J call TRBJ2-3; perhaps D is TRBD1 or TRBD2 (6 bases each). Germline CDR1 reads SGHRS; CDR2 reads YFSETQ. The CDR3 length is 15 residues. CDR3 amino acids: CASSLGGHSTDTQYF. The CDR3, as DNA: TGTGCCAGCAGCCTGGGGGGCCATAGCACAGATACGCAGTATTTT. The entire variable domain, with the rest obtained from reference TRBV5-1 and TRBJ2-3, is as follows: KAGVTQTPRYLIKTRGQQVTLSCSPISGHRSVSWYQQTPGQGLQFLFEYFSETQRNKGNFPGRFSGRQFSNSRSEMNVSTLELGDSALYLCASSLGGHSTDTQYFGPGTRLTVL.

This clonotype was detected only a few times. This sequence joins TRBV5-5 and TRBJ2-7; D may correspond to TRBD1 or TRBD2 (5 bases each). Per the germline V gene, CDR1 is SGHKS and CDR2 is YYEKEE (reference sequence). This CDR3 has 13 residues. With 7 bases removed from V and 4 bases from J, the gap between germline ends came to 15 bases. The CDR3 here is CASLEGPRYEQYF. For the CDR3, the DNA is TGTGCCAGCCTCGAGGGGCCCAGATACGAGCAGTACTTC.

This clonotype was recorded a few times. V usage is TRBV5-4 and J usage is TRBJ1-2, with unresolved D. The CDR3 is made up of 15 amino acids. The V and J ends lost 2 bases and 5 bases respectively, with 16 bases between them. The V gene's germline CDR1 is SGHNT and CDR2 YYREEE (reference sequence). The CDR3 DNA reads as TGTGCCAGCAGCTTTGGGCAGCGGAACTTATATGGCTACACCTTC. It specifies CASSFGQRNLYGYTF.

This clonotype was seen a handful of times. The chain employs TRBV9 and TRBJ2-5, with TRBD1 matching over 8 bases. CDR1 and CDR2 (germline): SGDLS, YYNGEE. The CDR3 covers 16 residues. V lost 0 bases, J lost 4 bases, and 8 bases stayed unmatched. This CDR3 reads CASSVDQGAAGETQYF. The CDR3, as DNA: TGTGCCAGCAGCGTAGACCAGGGGGCGGCCGGAGAGACCCAGTACTTC.

In its sample, this clonotype was seen many times. The chain joins TRBV2 to TRBJ2-1; D is ambiguous. CDR1 is SNHLY, CDR2 FYNNEI, per germline. The CDR3 runs to 15 residues. The V end was cut by 9 bases, the J end by 4 bases, with 19 bases between. In DNA form, the CDR3 reads TGTGCCAGATCCCGAAACAAAGACACTTACAATGAGCAGTTCTTC. Encoded protein: CARSRNKDTYNEQFF. Full variable domain (missing parts from reference TRBV2 and TRBJ2-1): EPEVTQTPSHQVTQMGQEVILRCVPISNHLYFYWYRQILGQKVEFLVSFYNNEISEKSEIFDDQFSVERPDGSNFTLKIRSTKLEDSAMYFCARSRNKDTYNEQFFGPGTRLTVL.

In this sample, this clonotype turned up a few times. Written as DNA, the CDR3 is TGTGCCAGCAGCTCTCCGGGTGGGCAGAACTTGAACACTGAAGCTTTCTTT. Translating gives CASSSPGGQNLNTEAFF. The genes are TRBV12-3 or TRBV12-4 and TRBJ1-1; D unclear. V was clipped by 6 bases and J by 0 bases, with 20 bases between them. There are 17 residues in the CDR3.

A note on this clonotype: Germline is not matched at one junction end, which may reflect a read error. The genes are TRBV28 and TRBJ2-1, with 11 bases that match TRBD2. The CDR3 has 17 amino acids. From germline, CDR1 is MDHEN and CDR2 SYDVKM. CDR3 DNA sequence: TGTGCCAGCAGTCTCCTTGCCGGGACTAGCGGTTATAATGGGCAGTTCTTC. Translation: CASSLLAGTSGYNGQFF.

The chain is built from TRBV27 and TRBJ2-1, with no clear D. The CDR3 consists of 11 residues. Trimming pared 6 bases from V and 10 bases from J, leaving 10 bases between. Germline loops: CDR1 MNHEY, CDR2 SMNVEV (reference sequence). The CDR3: CASSRPPEQFF. The CDR3 DNA is TGTGCCAGCAGCCGTCCCCCAGAGCAGTTCTTC.

The sample holds many counts of this clonotype. The V and J genes are TRBV12-3 or TRBV12-4 and TRBJ1-1; D gene ambiguous. The CDR3 has 14 amino acids. V lost 6 bases to trimming and J lost 2 bases, with 13 bases between them. The CDR3 nucleotides are TGTGCCAGCAGCCCCGTTTTGGGAAACACTGAAGCTTTCTTT. Encoded protein: CASSPVLGNTEAFF.

This clonotype has more than one count but fewer than ten. V usage is TRBV6-1 and J usage is TRBJ2-3; perhaps TRBD1 as D (6 bases). The V and J ends lost 5 bases and 3 bases respectively, with 12 bases between them. This CDR3 comprises 14 residues. Germline CDR1 and CDR2: MNHNS and SASEGT. The DNA of the CDR3 is TGTGCCAGCAGTCGTACAGGGATGACAGATACGCAGTATTTT. Amino acids: CASSRTGMTDTQYF.

This chain connects TRBV14 to TRBJ2-7; D unclear. Germline CDR1 SGHDN, CDR2 FVKESK. The CDR3 sequence is 14 residues long. The V end was cut by 1 base, the J end by 3 bases, with 10 bases between. The DNA for the CDR3 is TGTGCCAGCAGCCAAGGGTTTGGAGACTACGAGCAGTACTTC. Protein: CASSQGFGDYEQYF.

The V gene is TRBV30, the J gene TRBJ2-1; D not resolved. V was trimmed by 0 bases and J by 2 bases, leaving 8 bases between them. Germline V gene lookup returns CDR1 GTSNPN and CDR2 SVGIG (reference sequence). The CDR3 is 14 residues long. The CDR3 DNA reads as TGTGCCTGGAGTGTACTCGAAACCTACAATGAGCAGTTCTTC. This sequence encodes CAWSVLETYNEQFF.

V usage is TRBV28 and J usage is TRBJ2-7; 9 nucleotides agree with TRBD2. The J segment lost 2 bases and the V segment lost 8 bases, leaving 7 bases of the junction unmatched. The CDR3 sequence is 14 residues long. Germline V gene sequence: CDR1 MDHEN, CDR2 SYDVKM. The DNA of the CDR3 is TGTGCCAGCGGGGTGCGGGGGGGGCCCTACGAGCAGTACTTC. This translates into CASGVRGGPYEQYF. Using reference TRBV28 and TRBJ2-7 for the parts outside the CDR3, the full variable domain is DVKVTQSSRYLVKRTGEKVFLECVQDMDHENMFWYRQDPGLGLRLIYFSYDVKMKEKGDIPEGYSVSREKKERFSLILESASTNQTSMYLCASGVRGGPYEQYFGPGTRLTVT.

This clonotype was picked up a small number of times. The rearrangement uses TRBV19 and TRBJ2-7; weak D call: TRBD1 (5 bases). The CDR3 consists of 13 residues. Germline CDR1 and CDR2: LNHDA and SQIVND (reference sequence). V was pared by 7 bases and J by 1 base, with 11 bases between. This CDR3 is CASNGPGSYEQYF. The CDR3 nucleotides read TGTGCCAGTAACGGCCCAGGGTCCTACGAGCAGTACTTC.

This clonotype has a handful of counts. This may arise from a read error, as a much more abundant clone is one base away. This chain connects TRBV11-1 to TRBJ2-5; D perhaps matches TRBD2 (5 bases). Germline lookup yields CDR1 SGHAT and CDR2 FQDESV (reference sequence). The CDR3 is 13 amino acids. CDR3 loop: CARSFGVQETQYF. CDR3 coding DNA: TGTGCCAGAAGCTTCGGGGTCCAAGAGACCCAGTACTTC.

The chain recombines TRBV12-3 or TRBV12-4 with TRBJ2-7; 9 positions match TRBD2. V was pared by 3 bases and J by 2 bases, with 5 bases of the junction left unmatched. This CDR3 region has 15 residues. CDR3 region: CASSFPTSGAYEQYF. The DNA for the CDR3 is TGTGCCAGCAGTTTTCCGACTAGCGGAGCCTACGAGCAGTACTTC.

This clonotype appeared many times. The chain is built from TRBV30 and TRBJ2-1, with 7 nucleotides matching TRBD2. The CDR3 consists of 15 residues. The V segment lost 0 bases and the J segment 8 bases; nucleotides outside the gene matches: 10. CDR1 is GTSNPN and CDR2 is SVGIG in the germline V gene (reference sequence). The DNA of the CDR3 is TGTGCCTGGAGTGTACCCGCATTGGGGGGGTATGAGCAGTTCTTC. Protein sequence: CAWSVPALGGYEQFF.

This clonotype was recorded only once. Being one base from a much bigger clone, this may be a read error. The rearrangement uses TRBV7-8 and TRBJ2-5, with 13 bases that match TRBD2. Germline lookup yields CDR1 SGHVS and CDR2 FQNEAQ. The CDR3 runs to 15 residues. In nucleotides, the CDR3 is TGTGCCAGCAGAAGCGGACTAGCGGGAGAAGAGACCCTGTACTTC. Encoded protein: CASRSGLAGEETLYF. The full variable domain, completed using reference TRBV7-8 and TRBJ2-5, is GAGVSQSPRYKVAKRGQDVALRCDPISGHVSLFWYQQALGQGPEFLTYFQNEAQLDKSGLPSDRFFAERPEGSVSTLKIQRTQQEDSAVYLCASRSGLAGEETLYFGPGTRLLVL.